The text below deals with one TCR beta chain. The data derive from a study of blood T cell repertoires in COVID-19. The repertoire was sequenced with immunoSEQ multiplex PCR; TCRdb's copy has only in-frame clones and lacks some. The sample includes approximately 140,000 clones, approximately 90% seen only once; the top ten take about an eighth. Looked up from germline, CDR1 is MNHEY and CDR2 is SMNVEV (reference sequence). Losses at the gene ends were 5 bases for V and 7 bases for J; bases not matched to a gene: 8. The CDR3 is 15 residues long. Sequences were obtained from peripheral blood. This TCR came from a man aged 18 to 29 with COVID-19, enrolled during active disease. The V and J genes are TRBV27 and TRBJ2-2; 9 bases line up with TRBD1. As DNA, the CDR3 is TGTGCCAGCAGTGCCCGACAGGGGGGGCACGGGGAGCTGTTTTTT. Protein product: CASSARQGGHGELFF.